One and the same sample provided the 17 T cell receptor beta chains below, sequenced in a study of cytomegalovirus exposure and HLA in healthy donors. PCR was performed using 60 Vbeta and 13 Jbeta primers. The repertoire was sequenced with immunoSEQ multiplex PCR; TCRdb's copy has only in-frame clones and lacks some. This sample yields some 150,000 clones, of which around 80% are seen a single time; roughly 4.5% belongs to the top ten. The sample taken for sequencing was PBMCs. Receptors were obtained from a woman aged 45-60 years in good health and CMV-seropositive.

The rearrangement joins TRBV4-2 to TRBJ1-2; the match to TRBD1 covers 9 bases. With 1 base clipped from V and 7 bases from J, the junction kept 4 bases outside the gene matches. The CDR3 has 14 amino acids. Per germline, CDR1 LGHNA and CDR2 YNFKEQ. CDR3 region: CASSQVDRGLGYTF. CDR3 sequence (DNA): TGTGCCAGCAGCCAAGTGGACAGGGGCCTTGGCTACACCTTC.

This chain joins TRBV4-1 and TRBJ2-1; 10 nucleotides align to TRBD2. There are 18 residues in the CDR3. Germline values: CDR1 MGHRA, CDR2 YSYEKL. Trimming took 1 base from V and 5 from J; bases not matched to a gene: 11. The CDR3 loop reads CASSQGLAGGPSNNEQFF. The CDR3 DNA reads as TGCGCCAGCAGCCAAGGGTTAGCGGGGGGACCATCCAACAATGAGCAGTTCTTC.

The chain employs TRBV19 and TRBJ2-5; the D gene is possibly TRBD1 (6 bases). V was clipped by 9 bases and J by 5 bases, with 16 bases between them. Germline V gene data show CDR1 as LNHDA and CDR2 as SQIVND (reference sequence). This CDR3 is 13 amino acids long. The CDR3 sequence is CASSDSGWETQYF. The CDR3 DNA sequence: TGTGCCAGCTCGGACAGTGGGTGGGAGACCCAGTACTTC.

For the CDR3, the DNA is TGTGCCAGCAGCTACGGCGGGGGGGCGACAGATACGCAGTATTTT. This translates into CASSYGGGATDTQYF. This chain links TRBV7-2 with TRBJ2-3; TRBD2 matches 9 bases. This CDR3 has 15 residues. Germline loops: CDR1 SGHTA, CDR2 FQGNSA. V dropped 4 bases and J dropped 3; count of bases not matched to a gene: 5.

V gene TRBV7-2 combines with J gene TRBJ2-7, with TRBD2 matching over 7 bases. V was clipped by 4 bases and J by 5 bases; unmatched bases: 8. CDR1 is SGHTA and CDR2 is FQGNSA in the germline V gene. CDR3 length: 14 amino acids. The CDR3 DNA reads TGTGCCAGCAGCTCTTCCGGGAGGCGGGACGAGCAGTACTTC. Amino acid sequence: CASSSSGRRDEQYF.

The V call is TRBV19, the J call TRBJ1-4; D is possibly TRBD1 (5 bases). CDR1 is LNHDA and CDR2 is SQIVND in the germline V gene (reference sequence). The V and J ends lost 5 bases and 5 bases respectively, with 15 bases between them. The CDR3 has 15 amino acids. The DNA for the CDR3 is TGTGCCAGTAGTCAATTTACAGGCGAAAATGAAAAACTGTTTTTT. Residues: CASSQFTGENEKLFF.

The V call is TRBV6-6, the J call TRBJ2-3; D perhaps matches TRBD2 (6 bases). V lost 11 bases and J lost 0, with 15 bases in between. Germline CDR1 reads MNHNY; CDR2 reads SVGAGI (reference sequence). This CDR3 is 14 amino acids long. The DNA of the CDR3 is TGTGCCGGGAGTGGCGGGGCTAGCACAGATACGCAGTATTTT. This translates into CAGSGGASTDTQYF.

This clone appeared once. This chain connects TRBV2 to TRBJ2-5; perhaps TRBD1 as D (5 bases). Trimming took 6 bases from V and 5 from J, leaving 10 bases between them. Germline assignment: CDR1 SNHLY and CDR2 FYNNEI. The CDR3 loop spans 12 amino acids. The CDR3 coding sequence is TGTGCCAGCAGGCAGGGTTTGGAGACCCAGTACTTC. Protein product: CASRQGLETQYF.

Only a few counts were recorded for this clone. The same CDR3 is also encoded by other DNA sequences in this sample. The J gene is TRBJ2-5, the V gene TRBV7-9, with 7 positions matching TRBD2. V dropped 5 bases and J dropped 4; count of bases not matched to a gene: 16. The CDR3 runs to 17 residues. Germline V gene data show CDR1 as SEHNR and CDR2 as FQNEAQ (reference sequence). The CDR3 nucleotides are TGTGCCAGCAGCGAGACAGTCCAGCGGGGCCTTCGAGAGACCCAGTACTTC. Amino acid sequence: CASSETVQRGLRETQYF.

The V and J genes are TRBV19 and TRBJ1-1; maybe TRBD1 (6 bases). Germline loops: CDR1 LNHDA, CDR2 SQIVND (reference sequence). V was cut by 2 bases and J by 3 bases, with 13 bases left in between. The CDR3 has 15 amino acids. The CDR3 loop reads CASSITRGWDTEAFF. CDR3 bases: TGTGCCAGTAGTATAACGAGGGGGTGGGACACTGAAGCTTTCTTT.

The V call is TRBV7-6, the J call TRBJ1-6; 8 positions agree with TRBD1. Trimming at V came to 6 bases and at J to 6 bases, leaving 4 bases not matched to a gene. CDR1 and CDR2 (germline): SGHVS, FNYEAQ. The CDR3 totals 14 residues. The CDR3 region has the DNA TGTGCCAGCAGTCCTGACAGGGGTAATTCACCCCTCCACTTT. As protein: CASSPDRGNSPLHF.

The chain employs TRBV9 and TRBJ1-1; D unclear. V lost 3 bases to trimming and J lost 5 bases, with 11 bases between them. This CDR3 is built from 13 residues. Germline-derived CDR1 and CDR2 are SGDLS and YYNGEE. CDR3 DNA: TGTGCCAGCAGCGCTCCCGGGAAGACTGAAGCTTTCTTT. It encodes CASSAPGKTEAFF. Filled out from reference TRBV9 and TRBJ1-1, the complete variable domain reads DSGVTQTPKHLITATGQRVTLRCSPRSGDLSVYWYQQSLDQGLQFLIQYYNGEERAKGNILERFSAQQFPDLHSELNLSSLELGDSALYFCASSAPGKTEAFFGQGTRLTVV.

The sample holds a few counts of this clone. V is TRBV9 and J is TRBJ2-7; perhaps TRBD2 as D (6 bases). CDR1 and CDR2 (germline): SGDLS, YYNGEE. CDR3 size: 13 residues. V was shortened by 0 bases and J by 5 bases, with 9 bases between the two germline ends. The DNA of the CDR3 is TGTGCCAGCAGCGTAGCGGGAGCTAACGAGCAGTACTTC. Translation gives CASSVAGANEQYF.

The rearrangement joins TRBV11-2 to TRBJ2-2, with D perhaps matching TRBD2 (6 bases). V was clipped by 5 bases and J by 6 bases, with 22 bases between them. Germline loops: CDR1 SGHAT, CDR2 FQNNGV. CDR3 length: 17 residues. The CDR3 sequence is CASSRYFWREGAGELFF. The CDR3 DNA sequence: TGTGCCAGCAGCCGCTACTTCTGGAGGGAAGGGGCCGGGGAGCTGTTTTTT.

The J gene is TRBJ2-7, the V gene TRBV4-2; 8 bases map to TRBD2. Trimming cost V 4 bases and J 2 bases; bases outside gene matches: 7. The length of the CDR3 is 15 residues. Germline-derived CDR1 and CDR2 are LGHNA and YNFKEQ. CDR3 in amino acids: CASSPRERGTYEQYF. The CDR3 coding sequence is TGTGCCAGCAGCCCCCGGGAGCGGGGGACCTACGAGCAGTACTTC.

The chain couples TRBV4-1 to TRBJ2-1; 12 nucleotides line up with TRBD2. The CDR3 is made up of 15 amino acids. V trimming: 4 bases; J trimming: 8 bases; junction bases outside the gene matches: 6. The germline V gene has CDR1 MGHRA and CDR2 YSYEKL. The DNA for the CDR3 is TGCGCCAGCAGCCGATTGGGACTAGCGGGCTATGAGCAGTTCTTC. This translates into CASSRLGLAGYEQFF.

V is TRBV25-1 and J is TRBJ1-3; D gene uncertain. CDR3 size: 15 residues. V was clipped by 2 bases and J by 1 base, with 9 bases between them. CDR1 MGHDK and CDR2 SYGVNS come from the germline V gene. The CDR3 DNA is TGTGCCAGCAGTGAAATAAAGAGTTCTGGAAACACCATATATTTT. It codes for CASSEIKSSGNTIYF. The whole variable domain, filled in from reference TRBV25-1 and TRBJ1-3, reads EADIYQTPRYLVIGTGKKITLECSQTMGHDKMYWYQQDPGMELHLIHYSYGVNSTEKGDLSSESTVSRIRTEHFPLTLESARPSHTSQYLCASSEIKSSGNTIYFGEGSWLTVV.